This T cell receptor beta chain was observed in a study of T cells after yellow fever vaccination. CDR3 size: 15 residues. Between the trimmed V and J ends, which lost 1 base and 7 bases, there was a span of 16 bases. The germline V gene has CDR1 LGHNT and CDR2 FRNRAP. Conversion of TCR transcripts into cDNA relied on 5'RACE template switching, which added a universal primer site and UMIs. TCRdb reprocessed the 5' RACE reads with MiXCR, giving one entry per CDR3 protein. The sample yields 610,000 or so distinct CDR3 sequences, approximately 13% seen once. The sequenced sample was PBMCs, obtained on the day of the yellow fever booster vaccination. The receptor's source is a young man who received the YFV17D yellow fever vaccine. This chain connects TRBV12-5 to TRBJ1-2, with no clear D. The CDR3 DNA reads TGTGCTAGTGGTTTGGCCCCCTACGACACGCGTGGCTACACCTTC. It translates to CASGLAPYDTRGYTF.